This T cell receptor beta chain was sequenced for a study of blood T cell repertoires in COVID-19. Background on the study: COVID-19 samples from acute and convalescent phases originated in the United States, Italy and Spain. Sources were T cells, B-cell-depleted T cells, or PBMCs; the material itself was cDNA or gDNA.

With 3 bases removed from V and 3 bases from J, the gap between germline ends came to 7 bases. Germline CDR1 SGHNT, CDR2 YYREEE (reference sequence). The CDR3 contains 12 residues. In the original processing: Amplification from reference gene primers served as the basis for estimated nucleated cell counts. Clones were sequenced by immunoSEQ multiplex PCR, and TCRdb holds only the in-frame ones, with some missing. That table is the source of V, J and clone size, and D and trimming were worked out from the DNA. The sample has roughly 320,000 clones; 65% to 90% are singletons. The material sequenced was peripheral blood. The receptor was derived from a human donor in a cohort sampled during active COVID-19. The chain is built from TRBV5-4 and TRBJ2-7; D is unresolved. CDR3 nucleotides: TGTGCCAGCAGCTCCTATAGCTACGAGCAGTACTTC. Protein sequence: CASSSYSYEQYF. Together with reference TRBV5-4 and TRBJ2-7, the CDR3 gives the full variable domain: ETGVTQSPTHLIKTRGQQVTLRCSSQSGHNTVSWYQQALGQGPQFIFQYYREEENGRGNFPPRFSGLQFPNYSSELNVNALELDDSALYLCASSSYSYEQYFGPGTRLTVT.